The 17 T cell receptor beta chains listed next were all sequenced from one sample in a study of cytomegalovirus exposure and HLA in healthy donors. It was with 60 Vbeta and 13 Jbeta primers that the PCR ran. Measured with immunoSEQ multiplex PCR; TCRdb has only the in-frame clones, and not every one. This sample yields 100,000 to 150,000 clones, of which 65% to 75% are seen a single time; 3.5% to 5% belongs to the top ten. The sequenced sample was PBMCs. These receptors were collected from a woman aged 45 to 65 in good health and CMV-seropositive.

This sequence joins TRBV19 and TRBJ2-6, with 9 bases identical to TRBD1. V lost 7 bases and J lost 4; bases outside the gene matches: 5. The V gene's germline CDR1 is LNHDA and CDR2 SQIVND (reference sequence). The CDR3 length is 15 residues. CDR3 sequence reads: CASNNRGHGANVLTF. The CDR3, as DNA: TGTGCCAGTAACAACAGGGGGCACGGGGCCAACGTCCTGACTTTC.

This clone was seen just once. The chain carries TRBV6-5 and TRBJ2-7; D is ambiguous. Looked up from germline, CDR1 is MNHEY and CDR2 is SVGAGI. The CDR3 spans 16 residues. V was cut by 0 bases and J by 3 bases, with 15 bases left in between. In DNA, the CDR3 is TGTGCCAGCAGTTACTCGAAAGCTAGGCTAAACTACGAGCAGTACTTC. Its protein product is CASSYSKARLNYEQYF.

The DNA for the CDR3 is TGTGCTAGTGGTAGGGGGCGGGGCACTGAAGCTTTCTTT. This codes for CASGRGRGTEAFF. This sequence joins TRBV12-5 and TRBJ1-1; 7 bases align to TRBD1. After removal of 5 bases from V and 4 bases from J, the junction contained 4 bases not matched to a gene. The CDR3 is 13 residues long. Germline lookup yields CDR1 LGHNT and CDR2 FRNRAP. Combining the CDR3 with reference TRBV12-5 and TRBJ1-1 gives the whole variable domain DARVTQTPRHKVTEMGQEVTMRCQPILGHNTVFWYRQTMMQGLELLAYFRNRAPLDDSGMPKDRFSAEMPDATLATLKIQPSEPRDSAVYFCASGRGRGTEAFFGQGTRLTVV.

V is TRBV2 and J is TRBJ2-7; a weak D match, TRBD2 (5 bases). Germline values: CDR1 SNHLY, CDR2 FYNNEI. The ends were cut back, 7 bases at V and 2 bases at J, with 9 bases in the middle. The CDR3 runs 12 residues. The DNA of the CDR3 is TGTGCCAGCACTCGGGGAGCCTACGAGCAGTACTTC. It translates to CASTRGAYEQYF.

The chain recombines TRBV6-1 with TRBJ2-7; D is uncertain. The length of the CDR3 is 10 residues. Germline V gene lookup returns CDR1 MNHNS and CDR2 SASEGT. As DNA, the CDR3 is TGTGCGATACTTGATTACGAGCAGTACTTC. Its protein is CAILDYEQYF.

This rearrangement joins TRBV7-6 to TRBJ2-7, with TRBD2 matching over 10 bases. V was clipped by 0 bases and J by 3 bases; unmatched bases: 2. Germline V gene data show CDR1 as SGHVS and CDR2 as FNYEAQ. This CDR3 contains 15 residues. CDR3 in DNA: TGTGCCAGCAGCTTAGCACTAGCGGGGCACTACGAGCAGTACTTC. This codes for CASSLALAGHYEQYF.

The CDR3 DNA sequence: TGTGCCAGCAGCACCCCCCCAGGGTCCGGGGAGCTGTTTTTT. The encoded protein is CASSTPPGSGELFF. The genes are TRBV7-9 and TRBJ2-2; a weak D match, TRBD1 (5 bases). CDR1 and CDR2 (germline): SEHNR, FQNEAQ (reference sequence). Trimming removed 5 bases from V and 6 bases from J, with 13 bases in between. CDR3 length: 14 residues. Looking up the rest from reference TRBV7-9 and TRBJ2-2 gives the full variable domain: DTGVSQNPRHKITKRGQNVTFRCDPISEHNRLYWYRQTLGQGPEFLTYFQNEAQLEKSRLLSDRFSAERPKGSFSTLEIQRTEQGDSAMYLCASSTPPGSGELFFGEGSRLTVL.

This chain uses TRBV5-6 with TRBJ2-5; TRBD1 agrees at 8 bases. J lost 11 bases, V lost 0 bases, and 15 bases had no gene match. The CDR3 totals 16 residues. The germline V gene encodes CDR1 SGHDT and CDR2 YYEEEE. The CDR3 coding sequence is TGTGCCAGCAGCTTGGCAACCGGGACAGGATTAGAAGAGCAGTACTTC. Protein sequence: CASSLATGTGLEEQYF.

CDR3: CSVGTVSSYEQYF. The CDR3, as DNA: TGCAGTGTCGGGACAGTAAGCTCCTACGAGCAGTACTTC. This rearrangement joins TRBV29-1 to TRBJ2-5, with 7 bases fitting TRBD1. The DNA end is a closer match to TRBJ2-7, so the J assignment may be wrong. The CDR3 has 13 amino acids. Germline V CDR1 and CDR2: SQVTM, ANQGSEA.

CDR3 coding DNA: TGTGCCAGCAGCGCCACACTAGTGGCAGCAGATACGCAGTATTTT. Its translation is CASSATLVAADTQYF. V usage is TRBV9 and J usage is TRBJ2-3; weak D call: TRBD2 (5 bases). The V gene's germline CDR1 is SGDLS and CDR2 YYNGEE. The CDR3 consists of 15 residues. Deletions cut 3 bases from V and 4 bases from J, with 15 bases between. Variable domain in full (rest from reference TRBV9 and TRBJ2-3): DSGVTQTPKHLITATGQRVTLRCSPRSGDLSVYWYQQSLDQGLQFLIQYYNGEERAKGNILERFSAQQFPDLHSELNLSSLELGDSALYFCASSATLVAADTQYFGPGTRLTVL.

CDR3 region: CASSYSGRGPEQYF. In nucleotides, the CDR3 is TGTGCCAGCAGTTACTCGGGCAGGGGGCCCGAGCAGTACTTC. This chain connects TRBV6-5 to TRBJ2-7; 8 nucleotides align to TRBD1. V lost 0 bases, J lost 6 bases, and 4 bases stayed unmatched. The CDR3 consists of 14 residues. The V gene's germline CDR1 is MNHEY and CDR2 SVGAGI.

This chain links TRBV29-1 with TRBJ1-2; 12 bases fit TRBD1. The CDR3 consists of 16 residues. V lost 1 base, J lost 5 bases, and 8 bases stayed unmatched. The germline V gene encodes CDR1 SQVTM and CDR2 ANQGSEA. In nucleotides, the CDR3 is TGCAGCGTTGAAGTCGGGACAGGGGGCTATAGGTATGGCTACACCTTC. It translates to CSVEVGTGGYRYGYTF. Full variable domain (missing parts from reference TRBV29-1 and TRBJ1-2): SAVISQKPSRDICQRGTSLTIQCQVDSQVTMMFWYRQQPGQSLTLIATANQGSEATYESGFVIDKFPISRPNLTFSTLTVSNMSPEDSSIYLCSVEVGTGGYRYGYTFGSGTRLTVV.

The chain's CDR3 is CASSLRRTEEKLFF. CDR3 DNA sequence: TGTGCCAGCAGCCTTAGGAGGACTGAGGAAAAACTGTTTTTT. The gene calls are TRBV2 and TRBJ1-4; D is unclear. The germline V gene encodes CDR1 SNHLY and CDR2 FYNNEI. V shed 6 bases and J shed 8 bases, with 16 bases lying between them. The CDR3 has 14 amino acids. Using reference TRBV2 and TRBJ1-4 for the parts outside the CDR3, the full variable domain is EPEVTQTPSHQVTQMGQEVILRCVPISNHLYFYWYRQILGQKVEFLVSFYNNEISEKSEIFDDQFSVERPDGSNFTLKIRSTKLEDSAMYFCASSLRRTEEKLFFGSGTQLSVL.

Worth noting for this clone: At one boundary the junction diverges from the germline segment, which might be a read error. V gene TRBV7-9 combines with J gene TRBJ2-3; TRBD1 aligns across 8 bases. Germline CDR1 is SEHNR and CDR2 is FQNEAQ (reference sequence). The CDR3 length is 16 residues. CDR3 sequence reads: CSSSLSNRGSTDTQYF. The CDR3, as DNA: TGTTCCAGCAGCTTAAGCAACAGGGGGAGCACAGATACGCAGTATTTT.

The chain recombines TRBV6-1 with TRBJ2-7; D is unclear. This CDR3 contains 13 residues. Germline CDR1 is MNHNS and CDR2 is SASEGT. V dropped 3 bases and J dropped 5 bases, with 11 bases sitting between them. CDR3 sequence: CASSDGRTHEQYF. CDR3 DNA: TGTGCCAGCAGTGATGGCAGAACCCACGAGCAGTACTTC.

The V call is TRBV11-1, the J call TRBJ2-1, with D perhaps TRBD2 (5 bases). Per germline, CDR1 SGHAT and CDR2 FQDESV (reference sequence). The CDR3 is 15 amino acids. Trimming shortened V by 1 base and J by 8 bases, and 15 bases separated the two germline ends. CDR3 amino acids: CASSLGAGLGDEQFF. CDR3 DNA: TGTGCCAGCAGCTTAGGGGCGGGCCTGGGCGATGAGCAGTTCTTC.

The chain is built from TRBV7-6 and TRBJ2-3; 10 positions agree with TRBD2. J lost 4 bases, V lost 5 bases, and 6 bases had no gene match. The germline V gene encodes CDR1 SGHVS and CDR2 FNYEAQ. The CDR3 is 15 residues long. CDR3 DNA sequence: TGTGCCAGCAGCCAAAGCGGGGGGGTGTCAGATACGCAGTATTTT. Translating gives CASSQSGGVSDTQYF.